The 2 T cell receptor beta chains given below trace back to one sample, sequenced in a study of T cell repertoires in cytomegalovirus infection. TCRdb analysed the reads with MiXCR anew, one entry per CDR3 protein. The sample yields approximately 160,000 distinct CDR3 sequences, roughly a sixth seen once. The material sequenced was CD8+ T cells from PBMCs. These receptors all come from a human donor in good health (CMV status not recorded). Some clones in this sample may be carry-over from other donors' samples.

This clonotype was recorded many times. The gene calls are TRBV6-5 and TRBJ2-1, with TRBD2 matching over 8 bases. Germline values: CDR1 MNHEY, CDR2 SVGAGI. There are 16 residues in the CDR3. Trimming removed 4 bases from V and 7 bases from J; junction bases left unmatched: 12. The CDR3 DNA follows: TGTGCCAGCAGTTTTCTGACTAGCGTGAATCGGAATGAGCAGTTCTTC. Its translation is CASSFLTSVNRNEQFF.

This rearrangement joins TRBV6-1 to TRBJ2-1; the D is unclear. The CDR3 has 13 residues. V lost 4 bases and J lost 9, with 13 bases in between. Germline V gene lookup returns CDR1 MNHNS and CDR2 SASEGT. CDR3 nucleotide sequence: TGTGCCAGCAGTGTGGGTGAAAGGAGTGAGCAGTTCTTC. It is translated as CASSVGERSEQFF.